This TCR beta chain stems from a study of blood T cell repertoires in COVID-19. Study-level background: PBMCs, B-cell-depleted T cells, or T cells were the source of the cDNA or gDNA that made up the material.

Profiling relied on immunoSEQ multiplex PCR, and the TCRdb table lists in-frame clones only, not all of them. The sample holds approximately 310,000 clones; approximately 85% are singletons and the top ten take around 2.2%. CDR3 size: 18 residues. The germline V gene encodes CDR1 MGHRA and CDR2 YSYEKL. The V end was cut by 1 base, the J end by 2 bases, with 21 bases between. The sample taken for sequencing was PBMCs or T cells enriched from blood (not recorded which). The V and J genes are TRBV4-1 and TRBJ2-7; tentative D call: TRBD2 (5 bases). The sequence came from a man aged 30-40 years who had recovered from COVID-19. The CDR3 loop is CASSQGVFGMDPPYEQYF. Written as DNA, the CDR3 is TGCGCCAGCAGCCAAGGAGTGTTCGGGATGGACCCCCCCTACGAGCAGTACTTC.